The clone carrying this T cell receptor (beta chain) was seen only a few times. No antigen is known for it. The data derive from a study of blood T cells in healthy people across ages. General study results and limits: Donors of long life had a larger count of naive CD4+ cells and greater diversity than aged donors.

With a J-beta primer mix and a sample-barcoded 5' primer, a second PCR ran 7 to 11 cycles. The template-switch adaptor was a 5' adaptor with 12 random nucleotides. It tagged each cDNA molecule. TCRdb redid the calling of the 5' RACE reads with MiXCR, one entry per CDR3 protein. Of around 800,000 distinct CDR3 sequences listed, 20% to 30% were seen once; the top ten hold about 2.9%. Extraction yielded at least 6 micrograms of total RNA per sample. The CDR3 runs 18 residues. These records were also assigned to another study, of T cells of mothers and their children. That work states: Researchers report slightly higher, though non-significant, overlap in related mother-child pairs than in unrelated pairs.

The sample consisted of blood. The receptor was isolated from a boy between 10 and 17 years old in good health. The chain couples TRBV21-1 to TRBJ2-7; the D call of TRBD2 is as the table states it, not checked on the DNA. TRBV21-1 is a pseudogene segment. CDR3 amino acids: CASSKVLAGPRPDYEQYF. DNA for the CDR3: TGTGCCAGCAGCAAAGTACTAGCGGGTCCCAGACCTGATTACGAGCAGTACTTC.